This TCR beta chain was found in a study of monozygotic twins with inflammatory bowel disease. CDR1 SEHNR and CDR2 FQNEAQ come from the germline V gene (reference sequence). The CDR3 has 13 residues. TCRdb re-called the 5' RACE reads; every CDR3 protein appears as one record, without DNA. In total, the table holds 88,000 or so distinct CDR3 sequences. The receptor was derived from a human donor with ulcerative colitis or Crohn's disease, or a healthy co-twin of an affected twin (not recorded which). Sequenced: blood. The chain couples TRBV7-9 to TRBJ2-3. CDR3 loop: CASSSNAADTQYF.